This TCR beta chain was documented in a study of CD8 T cells in ankylosing spondylitis. Study-wide findings and caveats: About 8 highly homologous variants made up a TCR beta motif, and this motif appeared characteristic of ankylosing spondylitis blood. Reported data indicate significant enrichment of disease-linked clones within matched ankylosing spondylitis synovial fluid.

This CDR3 contains 13 residues. Germline assignment: CDR1 SGHRS and CDR2 YFSETQ. The germline V and J ends were trimmed by 5 bases and 1 base, with 10 bases remaining between them. Generation of TCR beta libraries employed quantitative 5'-RACE incorporating molecular barcodes. TCRdb itself ran the 5' RACE reads through MiXCR, one entry per CDR3 protein. The table lists 700,000 to 850,000 distinct CDR3 sequences, about 12% of them singletons. This clonotype has only a few counts. Its antigen remains unidentified. J is TRBJ2-7 and V is TRBV5-1; D might be TRBD1 (5 bases). The sequenced sample consisted of blood, either unsorted or a sorted T cell fraction (not recorded which). This receptor was identified in a male donor with ankylosing spondylitis. The CDR3 DNA reads as TGCGCCAGCAGAGACAGCGATTCCTACGAGCAGTACTTC. This codes for CASRDSDSYEQYF. The entire variable domain, with the rest obtained from reference TRBV5-1 and TRBJ2-7, is as follows: KAGVTQTPRYLIKTRGQQVTLSCSPISGHRSVSWYQQTPGQGLQFLFEYFSETQRNKGNFPGRFSGRQFSNSRSEMNVSTLELGDSALYLCASRDSDSYEQYFGPGTRLTVT.